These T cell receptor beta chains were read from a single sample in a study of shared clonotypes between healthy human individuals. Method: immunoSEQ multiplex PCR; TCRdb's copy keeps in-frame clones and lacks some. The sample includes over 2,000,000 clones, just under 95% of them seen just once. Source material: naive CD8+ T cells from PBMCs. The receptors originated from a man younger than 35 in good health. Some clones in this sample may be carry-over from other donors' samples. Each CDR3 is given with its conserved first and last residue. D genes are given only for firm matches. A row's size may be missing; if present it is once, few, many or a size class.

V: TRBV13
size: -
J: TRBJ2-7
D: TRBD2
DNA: TGTGCCAGCAGCTTAGGGAGGGAGGGCTACGAGCAGTACTTC
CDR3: CASSLGREGYEQYF

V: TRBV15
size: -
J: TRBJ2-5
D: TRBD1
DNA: TGTGCCACCAGCAGGTGGGACAGCAAACAAGAGACCCAGTACTTC
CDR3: CATSRWDSKQETQYF

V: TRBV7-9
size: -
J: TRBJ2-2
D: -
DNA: TGTGCCAGCAGCCACCCGGTCCCTGGGGAGCTGTTTTTT
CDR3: CASSHPVPGELFF

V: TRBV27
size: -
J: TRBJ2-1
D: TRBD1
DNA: TGTGCCAGTCACATTACGGGACAGGGGGCGGATGAGCAGTTCTTC
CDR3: CASHITGQGADEQFF

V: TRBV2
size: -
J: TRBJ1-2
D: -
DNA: TGTGCCAGCAGTGAATACGAGACCGCGACCCCATATGGCTACACCTTC
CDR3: CASSEYETATPYGYTF

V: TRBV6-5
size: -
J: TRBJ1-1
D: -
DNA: TGTGCCAGCAGCTTAGCCTGGAACACTGAAGCTTTCTTT
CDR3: CASSLAWNTEAFF

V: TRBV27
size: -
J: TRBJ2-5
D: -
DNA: TGTGCCAGCAGACCCAGGGGCTTGCTCCAAGAGACCCAGTACTTC
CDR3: CASRPRGLLQETQYF

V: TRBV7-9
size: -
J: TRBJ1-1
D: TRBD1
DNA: TGTGCCAGCAGCTTAGGACAGGGGGACACTGAAGCTTTCTTT
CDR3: CASSLGQGDTEAFF

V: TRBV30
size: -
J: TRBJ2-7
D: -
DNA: TGTGCCTGGAGTACGGGACGGTCTGGCGGGAACGAGCAGTACTTC
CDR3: CAWSTGRSGGNEQYF

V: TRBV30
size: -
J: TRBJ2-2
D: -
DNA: TGTGCCTGGAGTGTACGCCGGGGAAGCACCGGGGAGCTGTTTTTT
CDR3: CAWSVRRGSTGELFF

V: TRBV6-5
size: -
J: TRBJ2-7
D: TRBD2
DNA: TGTGCCAGCAGTTACGGGAGGGCTAGCGGCTACTACGAGCAGTACTTC
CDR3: CASSYGRASGYYEQYF

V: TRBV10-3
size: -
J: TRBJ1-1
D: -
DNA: TGTGCCATCAGTGAGTCGGGGGTTGGGACTGAAGCTTTCTTT
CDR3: CAISESGVGTEAFF

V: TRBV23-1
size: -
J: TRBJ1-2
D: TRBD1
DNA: TGCGCCAGCGTCCACGGACAGGGAATAACGGAGACGTATGGCTACACCTTC
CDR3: CASVHGQGITETYGYTF

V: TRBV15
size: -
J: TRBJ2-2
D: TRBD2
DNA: TGTGCCACCAGTAGGACTTTTGTAGCGGGACTGGGCGGGGAGCTGTTTTTT
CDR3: CATSRTFVAGLGGELFF

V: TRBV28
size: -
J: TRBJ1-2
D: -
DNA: TGTGCCAGCACCCCCCAGGGCTCAATCTCAGCTGGCTACACCTTC
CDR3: CASTPQGSISAGYTF

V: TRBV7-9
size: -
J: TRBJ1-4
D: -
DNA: TGTGCCAGCAGCTCGAACCAGTGGGACCCTAATGAAAAACTGTTTTTT
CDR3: CASSSNQWDPNEKLFF

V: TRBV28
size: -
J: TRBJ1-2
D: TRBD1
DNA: TGTGCCAGCACCTGGGACAGGGAGGGGTTTGGCTACACCTTC
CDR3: CASTWDREGFGYTF

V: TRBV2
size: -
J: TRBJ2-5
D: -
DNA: TGTGCCAGCAGCCTTAGAGCGGAAGGCCAAGAGACCCAGTACTTC
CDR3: CASSLRAEGQETQYF

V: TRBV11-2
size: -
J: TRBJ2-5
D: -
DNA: TGTGCCACTAACCGGGAGCGTCCGGGGTGGGAGACCCAGTACTTC
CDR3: CATNRERPGWETQYF

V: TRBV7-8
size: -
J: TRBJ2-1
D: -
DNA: TGTGCCAGCAGCTTAGACCGAAGCTCCTACAATGAGCAGTTCTTC
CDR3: CASSLDRSSYNEQFF

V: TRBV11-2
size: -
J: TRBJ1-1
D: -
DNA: TGTGCCAGCAGTTACGGGGTTCGAAAGGGGTACACTGAAGCTTTCTTT
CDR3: CASSYGVRKGYTEAFF

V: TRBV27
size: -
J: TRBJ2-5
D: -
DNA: TGTGCCAGCAGTTTAAGTTGGACCGATCGGGAGACCCAGTACTTC
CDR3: CASSLSWTDRETQYF

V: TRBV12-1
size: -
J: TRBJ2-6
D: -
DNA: TGTGCCAGCAGCCTAGGACAAAGTCGGGCCAACGTCCTGACTTTC
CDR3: CASSLGQSRANVLTF

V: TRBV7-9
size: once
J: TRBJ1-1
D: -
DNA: TGTGCCAGCAAAACCGGGACCCCTGAAGCTTTCTTT
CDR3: CASKTGTPEAFF

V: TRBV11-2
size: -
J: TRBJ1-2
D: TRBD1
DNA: TGTGCCAGCAGCTCGAGGACAGGAGCTAACTATGGCTACACCTTC
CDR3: CASSSRTGANYGYTF

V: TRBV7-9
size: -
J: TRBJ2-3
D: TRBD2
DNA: TGTGCCAGCACCAAGCCCCTAGCGGGAGAGACAGATACGCAGTATTTT
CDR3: CASTKPLAGETDTQYF

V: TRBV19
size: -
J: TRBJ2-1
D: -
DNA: TGTGCCAGTACCACGTTCGGACCCAACAATGAGCAGTTCTTC
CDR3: CASTTFGPNNEQFF

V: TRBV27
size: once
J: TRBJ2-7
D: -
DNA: TGTGCCAGCAGTTTAACGCTATCCTACGAGCAGTACTTC
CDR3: CASSLTLSYEQYF

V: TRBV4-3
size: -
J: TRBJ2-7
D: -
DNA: TGCGCCAGCAGCCAAGACCAGCGGTCCTACGAGCAGTACTTC
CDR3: CASSQDQRSYEQYF

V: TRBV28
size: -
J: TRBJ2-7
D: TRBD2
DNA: TGTGCCAGCAGTACCACCGAGGGACTAGCGGGAGCCGGCTACGAGCAGTACTTC
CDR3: CASSTTEGLAGAGYEQYF

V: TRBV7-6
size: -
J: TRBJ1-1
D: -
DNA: TGTGCCAGCAGCCTCCTCTTTTACAGTGGCGCTGAAGCTTTCTTT
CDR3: CASSLLFYSGAEAFF

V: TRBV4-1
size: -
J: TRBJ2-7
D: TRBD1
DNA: TGCGCCAGCAGCCCTCTTGCTAGGACAGGGACCTACGAGCAGTACTTC
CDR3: CASSPLARTGTYEQYF

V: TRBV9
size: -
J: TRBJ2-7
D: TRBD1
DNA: TGTGCCAGCAGCGTTGGGGGACAGGGATCCTACGAGCAGTACTTC
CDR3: CASSVGGQGSYEQYF

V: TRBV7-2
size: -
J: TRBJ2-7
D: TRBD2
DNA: TGTGCCAGCAGCCCCTACGGCCCTAGCGGGAGATACGAGCAGTACTTC
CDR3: CASSPYGPSGRYEQYF

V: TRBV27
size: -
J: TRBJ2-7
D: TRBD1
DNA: TGTGCCACTAGCCCGGACAGGGGGCGTTACGAGCAGTACTTC
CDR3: CATSPDRGRYEQYF

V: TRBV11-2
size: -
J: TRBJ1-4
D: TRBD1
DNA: TGTGCCAGCAGCTGGTACAGGGGAGCTAATGAAAAACTGTTTTTT
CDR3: CASSWYRGANEKLFF

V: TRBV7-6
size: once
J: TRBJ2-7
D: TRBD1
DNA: TGTGCCAGCAGCCGAGGACAGGGGGCGTCGCACTACGAGCAGTACTTC
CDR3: CASSRGQGASHYEQYF

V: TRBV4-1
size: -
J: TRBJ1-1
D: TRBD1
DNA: TGCGCCAGCAAAGCAGGGGGGAACACTGAAGCTTTCTTT
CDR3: CASKAGGNTEAFF

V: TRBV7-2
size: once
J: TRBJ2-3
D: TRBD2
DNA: TGTGCCAGCAGCCTCCCAGCGGGAATGGTATCAGATACGCAGTATTTT
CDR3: CASSLPAGMVSDTQYF

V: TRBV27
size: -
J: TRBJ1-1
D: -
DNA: TGTGCCAGCAGTTTATCAAGGGGCCCGAACACTGAAGCTTTCTTT
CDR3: CASSLSRGPNTEAFF

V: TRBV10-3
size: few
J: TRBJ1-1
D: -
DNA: TGTGCCATCAGTGAAGATGGAGGCCTCACTGAAGCTTTCTTT
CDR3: CAISEDGGLTEAFF

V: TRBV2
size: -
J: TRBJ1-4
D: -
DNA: TGTGCCAGCAGGGGGGCGGCTTCTAATGAAAAACTGTTTTTT
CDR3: CASRGAASNEKLFF

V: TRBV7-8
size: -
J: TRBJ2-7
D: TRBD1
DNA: TGTGCCAGCAGCCCAGGGGGCCTCTCCTACGAGCAGTACTTC
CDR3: CASSPGGLSYEQYF

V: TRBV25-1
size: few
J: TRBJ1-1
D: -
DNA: TGTGCCAGCAGTGAGTCGGGTAACACTGAAGCTTTCTTT
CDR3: CASSESGNTEAFF

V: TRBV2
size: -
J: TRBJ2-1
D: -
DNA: TGTGCCAGCGTCCCGCGGGACGACTACAATGAGCAGTTCTTC
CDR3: CASVPRDDYNEQFF

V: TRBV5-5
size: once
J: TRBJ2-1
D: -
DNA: TGTGCCAGCAGCTCACAGGCCTTCTCCTACAATGAGCAGTTCTTC
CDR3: CASSSQAFSYNEQFF

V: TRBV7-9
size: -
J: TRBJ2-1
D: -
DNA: TGTGCCAGCAGCTCAGGGCCTGCGGGAAGTGAGCAGTTCTTC
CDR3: CASSSGPAGSEQFF

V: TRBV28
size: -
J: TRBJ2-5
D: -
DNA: TGTGCCAGCAGTTCATACCGGGCCCCAAAATGGACCCAGTACTTC
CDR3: CASSSYRAPKWTQYF

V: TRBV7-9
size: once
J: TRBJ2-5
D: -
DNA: TGTGCCAGCAGCTTAGTCGGGGGCGCGGGAGAGACCCAGTACTTC
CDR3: CASSLVGGAGETQYF

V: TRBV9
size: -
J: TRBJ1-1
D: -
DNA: TGTGCCAGCAGCCCGGTTAAGAACACTGAAGCTTTCTTT
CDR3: CASSPVKNTEAFF